This T cell receptor beta chain was identified in a study of shared clonotypes between healthy human individuals. General study results and limits: Non-shared clonotypes displayed generation probabilities falling below those of clonotypes present in all four donors. What limited the represented genetic and exposure-history diversity was the small number of donors. Memory subsets generally showed smaller estimated richness than naive subsets did.

The CDR3 runs 13 residues. Germline V gene lookup returns CDR1 KGHSH and CDR2 LQKENI. V lost 6 bases and J 1 base, leaving 8 bases between the germline ends. About this clone: Its target is unknown. Within the sample, other DNA sequences also encode this same CDR3.

It was at deep level that the assay was run. Repertoires were generated with immunoSEQ multiplex PCR, while TCRdb's copy carries only in-frame clones and drops some. The sample holds a few million clones, approximately 96% seen once. The V gene is TRBV18, the J gene TRBJ2-3; D call uncertain. The specimen sequenced was naive CD4+ T cells sorted from blood. Indicated subset: CD45RA+ positively selected. The TCR was taken from a man younger than 30 in good health. CDR3 DNA: TGTGCCAGCTCCCCTCCCGGCACAGATACGCAGTATTTT. This sequence encodes CASSPPGTDTQYF.